A selection of T cell receptor beta chains follows, all from one sample in a study of radiation and T cells in renal cell carcinoma. Libraries were prepared by immunoSEQ multiplex PCR; TCRdb keeps only in-frame clonotypes and omits some of them. The sample lists 5,200 or so clones, around three fifths seen once, with around half in the top ten. Material: tumor tissue, obtained from a patient whose treatment included radiotherapy and nephrectomy. The receptors here all came from a man in his 60s with renal cell carcinoma. The conserved cysteine and the conserved F or W are not part of the CDR3 here. A D gene is named only where the DNA matches it firmly.

>TRBV7-9|TRBD2
ASSLESSGRPYEQY
>TRBV5-5|TRBD1
ASRPQDRGGEPQH
>TRBV4-2|NA
ASSFSPTYEQY
>TRBV28|NA
ASSLAGDPYGYT
>TRBV6-5|NA
ASSSTGSGNTIY
>TRBV29-1|TRBD1
SVGVGQGTEAF
>TRBV29-1|NA
SVGTPGAEAF
>TRBV18|TRBD1
ASSPSDRAAPLH
>TRBV19|NA
ASSIGATNQPQH
>TRBV5-1|NA
ASSLQEINEQF
>TRBV10-3|NA
AISEQQWGGNEQF
>TRBV6-5|TRBD2
ASSLLLAGGYEQY
>TRBV7-2|NA
ASSRDSTYEQY
>TRBV13|NA
ASSLVGGPGTEAF
>TRBV19|TRBD2
ASSDGGVTYEQY
>TRBV9|TRBD2
ASSGGSQETQY
>TRBV2|NA
ASSLRLHGYT
>TRBV5-5|NA
ASSPGGVWGETQY
>TRBV2|TRBD1
ASRTGGTGGYT
>TRBV9|NA
ASSVFGANEKLF
>TRBV6-5|TRBD2
ASSRDYPTGEQY
>TRBV19|TRBD1
ASSTDRANEQF
>TRBV7-8|NA
ASSLVDRRNSPLH
>TRBV19|NA
ASSIGMNTEAF
>TRBV19|NA
ASSNDRNYGYT
>TRBV4-3|NA
ASSQEAGISKNIQY
>TRBV5-1|TRBD2
ASSWTSGETYEQY
>TRBV2|NA
ASSSENTNTEAF
>TRBV6-6|NA
ASSYSTGEQY
>TRBV7-9|TRBD2
ASSLQREFDEQY
>TRBV5-4|NA
ASSHSSGNTIY
>TRBV11-2|TRBD1
ASSWGQGAFGYT
>TRBV7-9|TRBD1
AARDREQKGYGYT
>TRBV19|NA
ASNLGANTEAF
>TRBV5-5|NA
ASSAPSRGEEKLF
>TRBV5-6|TRBD1
ASSMGPGQTFINYGYT
>TRBV7-2|NA
ASSSRDISEQY
>TRBV15|NA
ATSRDQGQPQH
>TRBV19|NA
ASSWWGYGNTIY
>TRBV2|NA
ASSRTFSYEQY
>TRBV10-3|TRBD1
AIADRAYGYT
>TRBV14|TRBD1
ASSRDRVFGYT
>TRBV11-2|NA
ASSLETSWDEKLF
>TRBV5-6|NA
ASTPTVLNYGYT
>TRBV18|NA
ASSPAASHEQY
>TRBV6-1|NA
ASSPDFNEQF
>TRBV2|NA
ASSPQASGANVLT
>TRBV5-1|NA
ASSFDPPRGTDTQY
>TRBV5-6|TRBD2
ASSLGLAGEWNEQF
>TRBV2|TRBD1
ASLRDRGPEQY
>TRBV7-9|NA
ASSLGPLGGNTIY
>TRBV6-1|NA
AIPHKLGYGYT
>TRBV9|NA
ASSRWGNYGYT
>TRBV29-1|TRBD2
SVEDFSEAGVTYEQY
>TRBV6-6|NA
ASSYEGDGYT
>TRBV7-8|NA
ASGGYEQY
>TRBV19|TRBD1
ASSAGTGEKLF
>TRBV7-8|NA
ASSLALRGGYT
>TRBV11-2|NA
ASSLEAEYEQY
>TRBV28|NA
ASSADSYEQY